The clone carrying this T cell receptor (beta chain) was seen a handful of times. This sample stems from a study of blood T cell repertoires in COVID-19. Measured with immunoSEQ multiplex PCR; TCRdb has only the in-frame clones, and not every one. The top ten hold about 8.1% of the sample, which has fewer than 200,000 clones, 85% seen once. Germline CDR1 SGHRS, CDR2 YFSETQ. Trimming at V came to 4 bases and at J to 9 bases, leaving 11 bases not matched to a gene. The CDR3 has 15 residues. The clonotype was recovered from an elderly woman with COVID-19, enrolled during active disease. Sequenced input: peripheral blood. The V gene is TRBV5-1, the J gene TRBJ2-5, with 11 bases identical to TRBD2. The CDR3 sequence is CASSGTSGGARAQYF. The CDR3 nucleotides read TGCGCCAGCAGCGGAACTAGCGGGGGCGCGAGGGCCCAGTACTTC. Drawing the rest from reference TRBV5-1 and TRBJ2-5, the complete variable domain is KAGVTQTPRYLIKTRGQQVTLSCSPISGHRSVSWYQQTPGQGLQFLFEYFSETQRNKGNFPGRFSGRQFSNSRSEMNVSTLELGDSALYLCASSGTSGGARAQYFGPGTRLLVL.